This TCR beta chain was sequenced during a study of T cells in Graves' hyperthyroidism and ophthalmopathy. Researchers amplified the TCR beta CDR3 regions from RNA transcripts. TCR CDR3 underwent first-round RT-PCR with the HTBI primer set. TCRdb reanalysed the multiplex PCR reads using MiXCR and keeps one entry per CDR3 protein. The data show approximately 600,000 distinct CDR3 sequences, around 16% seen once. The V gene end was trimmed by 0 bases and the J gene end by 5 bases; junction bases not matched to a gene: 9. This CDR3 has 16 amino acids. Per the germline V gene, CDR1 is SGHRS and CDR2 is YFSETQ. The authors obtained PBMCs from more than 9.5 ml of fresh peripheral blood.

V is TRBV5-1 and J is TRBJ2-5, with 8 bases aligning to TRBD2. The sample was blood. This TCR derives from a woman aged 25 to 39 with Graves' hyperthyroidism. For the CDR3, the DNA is TGCGCCAGCAGCTTGGGGACTAGCCTGGGATACGAGACCCAGTACTTC. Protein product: CASSLGTSLGYETQYF.